This T cell receptor beta chain was documented in a study of cytomegalovirus exposure and HLA in healthy donors (dated by TCRdb to about 2017). The study in broad terms: An earlier analysis of several hundred of the donors reported about 250 Gb of sequence data and 117 million unique TCR beta sequences from 150 million to 200 million T cells. Among a few hundred genotyped donors of the cohort, an average of roughly 240,000 unique TCR beta nucleotide sequences were sequenced per donor, about a sixth of them non-productive. The study aimed to test whether cataloging public T cell receptors could reveal signatures of past pathogen exposure. The study used immunosequencing to profile the T cell repertoires of under 700 subjects and linked those repertoires to cytomegalovirus serostatus. About 330 gigabases of sequencing data and around 85 million unique TCR sequences made up an early release that covered approximately 700 HLA-typed donors. Roughly 5 DR-DQ haplotypes were treated as single units for association and clustering because of strong linkage in the cohort. Of the roughly 400 genotyped donors, approximately 83% fell in the genetic ancestry cluster associated with self-reported Caucasian donors. To decide whether each TCR beta V gene segment behaved as functional or pseudogenic, an earlier analysis of fewer than 750 of the donors relied on high-throughput TCR beta sequencing. Along with the roughly 700-subject first cohort, a separate validation cohort of over 90 different subjects was used. To study patterns of TCR occurrence, a later analysis re-analyzed previously published TCR beta repertoires from 650 to 750 donors and added high-resolution HLA genotyping. Donor age, sex, ethnicity and CMV serostatus were collected together with the repertoire data. High-throughput TCR immunosequencing, statistical association of individual TCRs with disease status, and machine learning were combined to predict cytomegalovirus infection status. All discovery cohort repertoires had been generated on a single sequencing platform. The number of typed donors differed by locus: roughly 620-640 for A, B, C, DRB1 and DQB1; approximately 520 for DQA1; roughly 600 for DPA1; and around 450 for DPB1. Both class I and class II loci were covered by HLA typing, at four-digit resolution. The later analysis used no new phenotypic data to find candidate immune exposures, relying instead on TCR beta sequences and their occurrence across donors. A later genetic analysis took genome-wide SNP genotypes for 398 of the 666 donors and used that subset as a discovery cohort.

The cohort was made up of about 670 healthy bone marrow donors. At the time of sampling, all cohort members were nominally healthy, though unrecorded immune exposures were likely present. The donor was CMV seronegative and was included in the group of hundreds of seronegative cohort members. Every donor gave a peripheral blood sample, and the peripheral blood mononuclear cells from that sample were used for TCR beta sequencing. Genomic DNA extraction from the blood cell samples was performed with the Qiagen DNeasy Blood Extraction Kit. Libraries were built with the immunoSEQ multiplex PCR assay. For the multiplex PCR, a mixture combining 60 forward primers for TCR Vbeta segments and 13 reverse primers for TCR Jbeta segments was used. A multiplex PCR assay on genomic DNA amplified the CDR3 region of rearranged TCR beta genes. On the Illumina HiSeq System, the amplified TCR beta libraries were sequenced as 87-base-pair reads. The authors' analysis ran thus. A later analysis tallied approximately 87 million unique TCR beta chains across the 640 or so repertoires, and approximately 11 million of those chains were shared by two or more donors. Raw reads were error-corrected and collapsed into unique sequences by a nearest-neighbor algorithm in which closely related sequences were merged to remove PCR and sequencing errors. To assign V, D and J gene segments, CDR3 sequences were aligned to IMGT reference sequences. For a sequence to be retained, at least a six-nucleotide match to both a V gene segment and a J gene segment was required. Rearrangements were called productive when the CDR3 lacked stop codons and stayed in frame with V and J; all others were non-productive. CDR3 was defined by IMGT convention, running from the second conserved V-encoded cysteine to the conserved J-encoded phenylalanine. The earlier analysis of about 590 of the donors excluded sequences that lacked an unambiguous match to a single V gene segment. In an earlier analysis of 450 to 700 of the donors, V segments were called functional above 56.7% productive rearrangements and were called segregating when the between-donor standard deviation exceeded 5%. A statistical classification framework was built to diagnose cytomegalovirus status from the catalog of TCR beta chain sequences. A later analysis assigned V and J genes by comparing TCR nucleotide sequences with IMGT/GENE-DB human TR gene sequences. A later analysis assigned CDR3 sequences and most-parsimonious VDJ recombination scenarios with the TCRdist pipeline. In a later analysis, every TCR beta chain was defined by the combination of its CDR3 amino acid sequence and its V-gene family, and reads without a unique V-gene family were dropped. In a later analysis, approximately 640 highly shared, low-generation-probability nucleotide sequences were removed to address suspected cross-contamination and a sequencing artifact. For each public chain, a later analysis derived a clonal expansion index from normalized ranks of inferred template counts within each repertoire. In a later analysis, generation probabilities were computed using a VDJ recombination model fitted to out-of-frame rearrangements, and the results were checked against IGoR. Hypergeometric tests were used in a later analysis to score TCR-TCR, TCR-HLA and TCR-CMV co-occurrence, with a repertoire-size bias correction applied to the TCR pairs. To estimate false discovery rates, a later analysis permuted the HLA or CMV assignments 20 times. In a later analysis, co-occurring TCRs were grouped using DBSCAN, and TCRdist sequence similarity was added for clustering within HLA-allele-positive subsets. Repertoires with fewer than 30,000 or more than 120,000 public chains, plus five repertoires with anomalous nucleotide sharing, were excluded from co-occurrence clustering. TCRdb took this table from immuneACCESS and kept in-frame rearrangements with V and J called. Such tables lack part of the clones; where checked against another copy, unresolved V genes explain under half of the gap, and the rest is unexplained. The V and J calls and clone size were taken over from that table, and D and trimming were inferred from the DNA. For this sample there are under 110,000 clones; roughly 76% appear just once. The ten largest clones capture about 4% of the sample.

From the cysteine through the phenylalanine, the CDR3 covers 14 amino acids. Only CDR3 DNA remains: 42 bases, in frame from the first base. In the germline V gene (reference sequence), CDR1 corresponds to LNHDA and CDR2 to SQIVND. At the junction V is shortened by 0 bases and J by 5 bases, with 10 bases in between. On this clone itself: Its antigen is unknown. The input lacks base qualities; no much larger clone sits a single base away.

The paper as a whole reports these results and caveats: According to a later analysis, TCR association rates differed among HLA loci, with DRB1 alleles showing the most associated TCRs and HLA-C alleles showing the fewest. In the study, around 150 TCR beta chains were listed as associated with cytomegalovirus. Linkage disequilibrium might explain the correlated functional status among segregating V segments, but an unknown experimental factor could not be ruled out. Three of the identified cytomegalovirus-associated TCR beta chains were confirmed in vitro to be specific for cytomegalovirus antigens. While some public TCRs were present in many individuals, most TCR sequences turned up only very rarely across donors. A further reported finding was that TCR beta sequences accurately predicted the HLA-A and HLA-B alleles for most subjects in the first cohort. In a later genetic analysis, a missense DCLRE1C variant was associated with V-gene and J-gene trimming of TCR beta chains, and the association was replicated in an independent cohort. When HLA alleles, especially DR and DQ, strongly co-occurred, attributing TCR associations to individual alleles was difficult. A cluster of highly shared sequence variants was judged likely to be a technical artifact of the sequencing pipeline. According to a later genetic analysis, donors in an Asian-associated ancestry cluster had fewer N-insertions in productive TCRs than the approximately 710-donor mean. Because HLA typing was unavailable for some donors at each locus, only the typed subset was used in association tests. The earlier analysis of fewer than 750 of the donors excluded fewer than 20 rarely observed V segments, including chromosome 9 orphons, because counts were too low. Several of the top co-occurrence clusters appeared to be linked to parvovirus B19, influenza, CMV and Epstein-Barr virus, according to a later analysis. Some IMGT-functional V segments, including TRBV6-2 and TRBV6-3, could not be told apart with the 87-base-pair reads, so those segments were excluded. A later analysis found that most CMV-associated TCR beta chains appeared HLA-restricted, with HLA associations seemingly driven largely by CMV exposure. An earlier analysis of roughly 570 of the donors showed that most TCR beta V segments appeared in productive rearrangements either about 90% or about 30% of the time, which broadly matched IMGT annotations. In a later analysis, HLA-associated TCR beta chains showed more clonal expansion and lower generation probabilities than non-associated chains that were equally common. The only immune exposure information available for the cohort was CMV serostatus. The authors suggested that the approach could potentially be extended to other disease states and immunological phenotypes. The presence/absence analyses assumed that sequencing depth was roughly uniform across donors, and that assumption may not be true. At a false discovery rate of 0.05, a later analysis linked about 16,000 TCR beta sequences to specific HLA alleles. In both the original and validation cohorts, the classifier was reported to diagnose cytomegalovirus status with high specificity and sensitivity. Only TCR beta chains were sequenced in this cohort, and the absence of alpha or paired-chain data limited detectable features.

The sequenced sample was PBMCs. The sequence came from a man between 40 and 49 years old in good health and CMV-seronegative. This chain is built from TRBV19 and TRBJ1-2; TRBD1 is a weak D gene call, 5 bases matching. The nucleotide sequence reads TGTGCCAGTAGTATAGACGGACACCTTTATGGCTACACCTTC. This is translated as CASSIDGHLYGYTF. Where the CDR3 stops, the reference TRBV19 and TRBJ1-2 genes take over; the full variable domain is DGGITQSPKYLFRKEGQNVTLSCEQNLNHDAMYWYRQDPGQGLRLIYYSQIVNDFQKGDIAEGYSVSREKKESFPLTVTSAQKNPTAFYLCASSIDGHLYGYTFGSGTRLTVV.